The TCR beta chain described here comes from a study of T-cell memory formation after mild COVID-19. TCRdb fed the 5' RACE reads into MiXCR, producing one record per CDR3 protein. The sample lists about 200,000 distinct CDR3 sequences; approximately 16% were seen once. CDR1 and CDR2 (germline): SGHTA, FQGNSA. With V trimmed by 5 bases and J by 8 bases, 11 bases remained unmatched. The CDR3 extends over 15 amino acids. This clonotype originated in an adult woman who had mild COVID-19 (a few samples of this study predate the infection). Cell type and time point are not known. Sequenced sample: PBMCs or a T cell subset sorted from them (not recorded which). The chain has TRBV7-2 and TRBJ1-4, with 7 bases aligning to TRBD1. The CDR3, as DNA: TGTGCCAGCAGCCGGGGAGACAGGGTGGGAGAAAAACTGTTTTTT. Translating gives CASSRGDRVGEKLFF.